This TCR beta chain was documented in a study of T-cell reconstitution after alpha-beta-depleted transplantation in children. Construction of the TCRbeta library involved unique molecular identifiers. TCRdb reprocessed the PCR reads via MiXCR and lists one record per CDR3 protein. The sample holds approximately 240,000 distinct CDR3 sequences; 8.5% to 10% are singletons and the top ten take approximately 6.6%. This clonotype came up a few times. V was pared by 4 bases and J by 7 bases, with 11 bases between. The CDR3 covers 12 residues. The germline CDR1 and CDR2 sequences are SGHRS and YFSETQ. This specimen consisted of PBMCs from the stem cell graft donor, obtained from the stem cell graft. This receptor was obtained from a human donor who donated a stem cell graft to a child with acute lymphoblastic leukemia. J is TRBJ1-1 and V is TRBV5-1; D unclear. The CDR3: CASSVLKDEAFF. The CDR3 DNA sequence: TGCGCCAGCAGCGTACTAAAGGATGAAGCTTTCTTT.